This TCR beta chain was sequenced in a study of T-cell reconstitution after alpha-beta-depleted transplantation in children. TCRbeta library construction was performed incorporating unique molecular identifiers. TCRdb used MiXCR to reprocess the PCR reads, holding one entry per CDR3 protein. The repertoire holds 540,000 or so distinct CDR3 sequences, with roughly 23% as singletons. The study, taken as a whole, reports: Most T-cell counts and diversity one year after the transplant came from T cells that were newly produced. Surviving recipient T cells and thymic progenitors underlay high day-60 TCRbeta diversity in some patients. The origin of alpha-beta T cells about two months after transplant was reportedly several hundred expanded graft clones.

The CDR3 contains 18 residues. V trimming: 1 base; J trimming: 0 bases; junction bases outside the gene matches: 2. Per the germline V gene, CDR1 is SGHRS and CDR2 is YFSETQ. Of note for this clonotype: Antigen unknown.

V and J are TRBV5-1 and TRBJ2-6; 12 positions agree with TRBD1. The specimen comprised PBMCs, mostly from graft donor cells, sampled 360 days after TCRalphabeta/CD19-depleted stem cell transplant. This TCR derives from a boy under two years old who had a stem cell transplant for acute myeloid leukemia, so the T cells may come from the graft donor. The CDR3 loop reads CASSLWDRGPSGANVLTF. The CDR3 bases are TGCGCCAGCAGCTTGTGGGACAGGGGGCCCTCTGGGGCCAACGTCCTGACTTTC.